A single sample gave rise to the 31 T cell receptor beta chains below, sequenced in a study of cytomegalovirus exposure and HLA in healthy donors. Clones were read by immunoSEQ multiplex PCR, and TCRdb kept only the in-frame ones, dropping some. This table holds over 150,000 clones, just over 85% found once. The sequencing sample was made of PBMCs. These receptors originate from a human donor in good health.

This chain joins TRBV7-9 and TRBJ2-7; 8 positions match TRBD2. CDR1 is SEHNR and CDR2 is FQNEAQ in the germline V gene (reference sequence). CDR3 size: 14 residues. V shed 2 bases and J 8 bases; nucleotides not matched to a gene: 8. This CDR3 is CASSLRGGNTKQYF. CDR3 nucleotides: TGTGCCAGCAGCTTACGGGGGGGGAATACAAAGCAGTACTTC.

The V gene is TRBV7-2, the J gene TRBJ2-3; 10 positions match TRBD2. The CDR3 has 16 amino acids. The V gene end was trimmed by 5 bases and the J gene end by 3 bases; junction bases not matched to a gene: 8. Germline V gives CDR1 SGHTA, CDR2 FQGNSA. The CDR3 sequence: CASSVRAGGLTDTQYF. In DNA form, the CDR3 reads TGTGCCAGCAGCGTACGAGCGGGAGGGCTGACAGATACGCAGTATTTT.

The CDR3 nucleotides read TGTGCCACCAGCAGGCTGACCGGGACAGTGGGTGAAAAACTGTTTTTT. Protein: CATSRLTGTVGEKLFF. The rearrangement uses TRBV15 and TRBJ1-4; 7 nucleotides align to TRBD1. In germline, CDR1 is LNHNV, CDR2 YYDKDF (reference sequence). The V and J ends lost 3 bases and 7 bases, in that order; junction bases with no gene match: 11. This CDR3 is 16 amino acids long.

The chain employs TRBV7-9 and TRBJ2-1; D gene uncertain. Trimming removed 5 bases from V and 0 bases from J, with 17 bases in between. Per the germline V gene, CDR1 is SEHNR and CDR2 is FQNEAQ (reference sequence). CDR3 length equals 17 residues. The CDR3 here is CASSPRPDSSSYNEQFF. In DNA, the CDR3 is TGTGCCAGCAGCCCAAGACCCGACTCATCCTCCTACAATGAGCAGTTCTTC.

V gene TRBV28 combines with J gene TRBJ2-7, with 7 bases lining up with TRBD1. The V gene's germline CDR1 is MDHEN and CDR2 SYDVKM. Trimming at V came to 2 bases and at J to 7 bases, leaving 14 bases not matched to a gene. CDR3 size: 16 residues. CDR3 DNA sequence: TGTGCCAGCAGTTTAGGGCAGGGGGTGAGGCCTATGGAGCAGTACTTC. This encodes CASSLGQGVRPMEQYF.

The chain links TRBV19 to TRBJ2-1, with TRBD2 matching over 8 bases. The CDR3 is made up of 15 amino acids. Unmatched junction bases numbered 5, after V lost 3 bases and J lost 4 bases. Germline V gene lookup returns CDR1 LNHDA and CDR2 SQIVND (reference sequence). CDR3 loop: CASSMWSGGYNEQFF. DNA of the CDR3: TGTGCCAGTAGTATGTGGAGCGGGGGTTACAATGAGCAGTTCTTC.

The V call is TRBV19, the J call TRBJ2-2, with D uncertain. Per the germline V gene, CDR1 is LNHDA and CDR2 is SQIVND (reference sequence). Trimming shortened V by 3 bases and J by 6 bases, and 14 bases separated the two germline ends. CDR3 length: 15 amino acids. The CDR3 sequence: CASSMRNPQAGELFF. The CDR3, as DNA: TGTGCCAGTAGTATGCGCAATCCTCAGGCCGGGGAGCTGTTTTTT. The variable domain in full, with the rest retrieved from reference TRBV19 and TRBJ2-2, is DGGITQSPKYLFRKEGQNVTLSCEQNLNHDAMYWYRQDPGQGLRLIYYSQIVNDFQKGDIAEGYSVSREKKESFPLTVTSAQKNPTAFYLCASSMRNPQAGELFFGEGSRLTVL.

The chain uses TRBV5-1 and TRBJ2-7; a weak D match, TRBD2 (6 bases). Germline CDR1 SGHRS, CDR2 YFSETQ. The CDR3 contains 12 residues. V was trimmed by 4 bases and J by 2 bases, leaving 7 bases between them. CDR3 amino acids: CASSGGTYEQYF. Here the CDR3 DNA reads TGCGCCAGCAGCGGGGGGACCTACGAGCAGTACTTC.

Here the CDR3 DNA reads TGCACCAGCAGCCTAGAATACAGGGGAAGAAGCAATCAGCCCCAGCATTTT. As protein: CTSSLEYRGRSNQPQHF. This rearrangement joins TRBV1 to TRBJ1-5; no check of the table's D call, TRBD1, against the DNA was made. TRBV1 is labeled a pseudogene. This CDR3 spans 17 amino acids.

This rearrangement joins TRBV28 to TRBJ2-7; 8 nucleotides match TRBD2. J was trimmed by 5 bases and V by 6 bases; bases with no gene match: 9. Germline loops: CDR1 MDHEN, CDR2 SYDVKM. The CDR3 totals 14 residues. The CDR3 DNA is TGTGCCAGCAGAAGACTAGCGAGGTTTGACGAGCAGTACTTC. Protein sequence: CASRRLARFDEQYF.

The chain combines TRBV7-9 with TRBJ2-1; D is undetermined. The CDR3 extends over 14 amino acids. With 2 bases removed from V and 5 bases from J, the gap between germline ends came to 10 bases. Germline V CDR1 and CDR2: SEHNR, FQNEAQ (reference sequence). CDR3 DNA: TGTGCCAGCAGCTTATCAGCAGGAAACAATGAGCAGTTCTTC. This translates into CASSLSAGNNEQFF.

The rearrangement joins TRBV5-1 to TRBJ1-1; possibly TRBD1 for D (6 bases). Trimming shortened V by 2 bases and J by 1 base, and 12 bases separated the two germline ends. Per the germline V gene, CDR1 is SGHRS and CDR2 is YFSETQ. This CDR3 is 15 amino acids long. The CDR3 DNA reads TGCGCCAGCAGCTTTTCCCTGACAGGGAACACTGAAGCTTTCTTT. It is translated as CASSFSLTGNTEAFF.

The chain recombines TRBV28 with TRBJ1-5; 10 bases match TRBD1. V lost 3 bases, J lost 1 base, and 12 bases stayed unmatched. The CDR3 is 19 residues long. Per the germline V gene, CDR1 is MDHEN and CDR2 is SYDVKM. The CDR3 sequence: CASSLIGTGAYESNQPQHF. The CDR3 nucleotides read TGTGCCAGCAGTTTGATCGGGACAGGGGCCTATGAAAGCAATCAGCCCCAGCATTTT.

The chain carries TRBV6-4 and TRBJ2-1; D might be TRBD2 (6 bases). V lost 4 bases and J lost 1, with 14 bases in between. From germline, CDR1 is MRHNA and CDR2 SNTAGT. The CDR3 covers 16 residues. The CDR3, as DNA: TGTGCCAGCAGTGTCATGGCCGGGAGTTCCTACAATGAGCAGTTCTTC. Translating it yields CASSVMAGSSYNEQFF.

The rearrangement uses TRBV5-4 and TRBJ1-6; D not resolved. The CDR3 sequence is 14 residues long. V shed 0 bases and J shed 7 bases, with 8 bases lying between them. From germline, CDR1 is SGHNT and CDR2 YYREEE (reference sequence). CDR3 region: CASSLVERNSPLHF. DNA of the CDR3: TGTGCCAGCAGCTTGGTGGAGAGGAATTCACCCCTCCACTTT.

The V call is TRBV14, the J call TRBJ2-1; maybe TRBD1 (6 bases). The V end lost 4 bases, the J end lost 8 bases, and 18 bases lay between the germline ends. This CDR3 is 15 amino acids long. Germline CDR1 and CDR2: SGHDN and FVKESK. CDR3 amino acids: CASSLTGMKRDEQFF. The CDR3 DNA follows: TGTGCCAGCAGCCTTACAGGGATGAAGCGCGATGAGCAGTTCTTC.

The V call is TRBV30, the J call TRBJ1-1; tentatively, D is TRBD1 (6 bases). The germline gives CDR1 GTSNPN, CDR2 SVGIG (reference sequence). The CDR3 extends over 13 amino acids. V was shortened by 2 bases and J by 1 base, with 8 bases between the two germline ends. This CDR3 reads CAWSPQGNTEAFF. For the CDR3, the DNA is TGTGCCTGGAGTCCACAGGGGAACACTGAAGCTTTCTTT.

This sequence joins TRBV2 and TRBJ2-7; 11 bases agree with TRBD1. The CDR3 sequence is 15 residues long. Germline-derived CDR1 and CDR2 are SNHLY and FYNNEI. After removal of 7 bases from V and 7 bases from J, the junction contained 12 bases not matched to a gene. This CDR3 reads CASNLGQGAGKEQYF. The CDR3 DNA is TGTGCCAGCAACTTAGGACAGGGGGCGGGAAAAGAGCAGTACTTC.

The chain combines TRBV2 with TRBJ1-5, with a possible D match to TRBD1 (6 bases). The germline V gene has CDR1 SNHLY and CDR2 FYNNEI. The CDR3 has 13 amino acids. The V and J ends lost 5 bases and 7 bases respectively, with 12 bases between them. The CDR3 DNA follows: TGTGCCAGCAGTAAGGACAGTGGGCAGCCCCAGCATTTT. Protein: CASSKDSGQPQHF. Based on the CDR3 plus reference TRBV2 and TRBJ1-5, the full variable domain is EPEVTQTPSHQVTQMGQEVILRCVPISNHLYFYWYRQILGQKVEFLVSFYNNEISEKSEIFDDQFSVERPDGSNFTLKIRSTKLEDSAMYFCASSKDSGQPQHFGDGTRLSIL.

The chain recombines TRBV12-5 with TRBJ1-6; unclear D gene. The CDR3 contains 12 residues. The germline V gene encodes CDR1 LGHNT and CDR2 FRNRAP. V lost 6 bases, J lost 9 bases, and 9 bases lay in between. The CDR3 bases are TGTGCTAGTGGGGAGGGAGTTTCACCCCTCCACTTT. Its translation: CASGEGVSPLHF.

This rearrangement joins TRBV7-8 to TRBJ1-2; TRBD1 is a possible D gene (6 bases). The germline CDR1 and CDR2 sequences are SGHVS and FQNEAQ. Trimming took off 1 base at V and 4 bases at J, with 13 bases between the two ends. CDR3 length: 15 amino acids. CDR3 nucleotides: TGTGCCAGCAGCTTAGTCGGGGGGCAAGGCTATGGCTACACCTTC. Protein product: CASSLVGGQGYGYTF.

There are a few counts of this clone. The chain employs TRBV15 and TRBJ1-3; possibly TRBD1 for D (5 bases). The CDR3 sequence is 15 residues long. Germline V lookup: CDR1 LNHNV, CDR2 YYDKDF (reference sequence). Trimming left V 0 bases short and J 4 bases short, with 10 bases between. The CDR3 loop is CATSRDIRAGNTIYF. CDR3 coding DNA: TGTGCCACCAGCAGAGATATCAGGGCCGGAAACACCATATATTTT.

This chain connects TRBV11-3 to TRBJ2-3; 12 nucleotides agree with TRBD1. The V gene end was trimmed by 5 bases and the J gene end by 7 bases; junction bases not matched to a gene: 4. Germline V gives CDR1 SGHNT, CDR2 YENEEA. The CDR3 is made up of 14 amino acids. The CDR3 bases are TGTGCCAGCAGCACGGGACAGGGGGCAAATACGCAGTATTTT. It codes for CASSTGQGANTQYF.

The gene calls are TRBV9 and TRBJ2-2, with 8 bases matching TRBD2. The CDR3 contains 16 residues. Germline V gene lookup returns CDR1 SGDLS and CDR2 YYNGEE. The trim removed 6 bases at V and 0 bases at J, leaving 7 bases unmatched. CDR3 sequence (DNA): TGTGCCAGCACTATTAGCGGGACTCCGAACACCGGGGAGCTGTTTTTT. It codes for CASTISGTPNTGELFF.

The chain has TRBV2 and TRBJ2-1; 7 nucleotides line up with TRBD1. V gave up 8 bases and J gave up 2 bases; unmatched junction bases: 12. This CDR3 comprises 16 residues. Germline values: CDR1 SNHLY, CDR2 FYNNEI. The CDR3 region has the DNA TGTGCCAGCGCAGATCTACCAGGGGGTCCCTACAATGAGCAGTTCTTC. Translating it yields CASADLPGGPYNEQFF.

The rearrangement uses TRBV6-1 and TRBJ2-7; D gene uncertain. The CDR3 is 17 amino acids. Germline assignment: CDR1 MNHNS and CDR2 SASEGT. Deletions cut 2 bases from V and 5 bases from J, with 22 bases between. CDR3 in amino acids: CASSESFFGGRRNEQYF. Written as DNA, the CDR3 is TGTGCCAGCAGTGAATCCTTCTTTGGCGGCCGTCGCAACGAGCAGTACTTC.

This clone has only one observation. This rearrangement joins TRBV19 to TRBJ1-1; D is perhaps TRBD1 (5 bases). This CDR3 spans 13 amino acids. The germline V gene has CDR1 LNHDA and CDR2 SQIVND (reference sequence). Trimming pared 4 bases from V and 2 bases from J, leaving 8 bases between. The CDR3 reads CASSNRRNTEAFF. The CDR3, as DNA: TGTGCCAGTAGTAACAGGAGAAACACTGAAGCTTTCTTT.

This clone was seen at least ten times. The J gene is TRBJ2-1, the V gene TRBV7-3, with D unclear. The V end lost 3 bases, the J end lost 1 base, and 10 bases lay between the germline ends. CDR3 length: 15 amino acids. The germline CDR1 and CDR2 sequences are SGHTA and FQGTGA. CDR3 coding DNA: TGTGCCAGCAGCTTCTTCAAAGCATCCTACAATGAGCAGTTCTTC. Its translation is CASSFFKASYNEQFF.

The table lists this clone with a few counts. This rearrangement joins TRBV6-5 to TRBJ2-7; TRBD2 agrees at 7 bases. Germline loops: CDR1 MNHEY, CDR2 SVGAGI. The ends lost 2 bases at V and 0 bases at J; junction bases unmatched: 1. This CDR3 is built from 14 residues. Written as DNA, the CDR3 is TGTGCCAGCAGTTACCTAGCGGACTCCTACGAGCAGTACTTC. Protein sequence: CASSYLADSYEQYF.

The chain joins TRBV27 to TRBJ1-3, with D tentatively TRBD1 (5 bases). The CDR3 consists of 17 residues. V dropped 4 bases and J dropped 0 bases, with 16 bases sitting between them. Germline V CDR1 and CDR2: MNHEY, SMNVEV (reference sequence). For the CDR3, the DNA is TGTGCCAGCAGTTCACTAACTGACAGATTCTCTGGAAACACCATATATTTT. Amino acids: CASSSLTDRFSGNTIYF.

The chain recombines TRBV7-2 with TRBJ1-2, with 10 bases matching TRBD1. CDR3 length: 15 residues. Unmatched junction bases numbered 10, after V lost 4 bases and J lost 8 bases. Germline V CDR1 and CDR2: SGHTA, FQGNSA. The CDR3: CASSSGGDRGNGYTF. CDR3 coding DNA: TGTGCCAGCAGCTCAGGCGGGGACAGGGGTAACGGCTACACCTTC. Filled out from reference TRBV7-2 and TRBJ1-2, the complete variable domain reads GAGVSQSPSNKVTEKGKDVELRCDPISGHTALYWYRQSLGQGLEFLIYFQGNSAPDKSGLPSDRFSAERTGGSVSTLTIQRTQQEDSAVYLCASSSGGDRGNGYTFGSGTRLTVV.